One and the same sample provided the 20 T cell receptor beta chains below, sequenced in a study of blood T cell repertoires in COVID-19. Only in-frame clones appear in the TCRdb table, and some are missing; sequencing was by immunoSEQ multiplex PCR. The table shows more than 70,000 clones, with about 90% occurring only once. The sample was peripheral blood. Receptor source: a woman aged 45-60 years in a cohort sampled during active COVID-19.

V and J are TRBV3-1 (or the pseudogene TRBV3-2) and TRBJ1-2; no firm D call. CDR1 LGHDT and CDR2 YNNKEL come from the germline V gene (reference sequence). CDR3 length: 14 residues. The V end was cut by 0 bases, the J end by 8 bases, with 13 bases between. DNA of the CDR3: TGTGCCAGCAGCCAAGACGCAGCCGGGAAGGGCTACACCTTC. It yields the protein CASSQDAAGKGYTF.

This chain's CDR3 is CASSLGGQGTGELFF. The CDR3 nucleotides are TGCGCCAGCAGCTTGGGCGGACAGGGGACAGGGGAGCTGTTTTTT. This chain links TRBV5-1 with TRBJ2-2, with TRBD1 identical over 9 bases. This CDR3 is 15 amino acids long. V was clipped by 0 bases and J by 8 bases; unmatched bases: 5. Germline V gene data show CDR1 as SGHRS and CDR2 as YFSETQ.

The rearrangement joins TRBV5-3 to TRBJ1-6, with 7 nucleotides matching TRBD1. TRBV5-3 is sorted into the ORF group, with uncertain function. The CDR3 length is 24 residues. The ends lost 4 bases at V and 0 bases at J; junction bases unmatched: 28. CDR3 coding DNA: TGTGCCAGAAGCCCCTGGCGGACAGGTGCTTATCCGTTTTGCCCGAGCTCCTATAATTCACCCCTCCACTTT. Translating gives CARSPWRTGAYPFCPSSYNSPLHF.

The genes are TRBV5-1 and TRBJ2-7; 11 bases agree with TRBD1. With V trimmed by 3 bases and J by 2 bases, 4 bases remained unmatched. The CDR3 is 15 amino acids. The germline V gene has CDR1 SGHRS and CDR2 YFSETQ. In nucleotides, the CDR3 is TGCGCCAGCAGCTACGCGGGACAGGGGGCCTACGAGCAGTACTTC. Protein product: CASSYAGQGAYEQYF.

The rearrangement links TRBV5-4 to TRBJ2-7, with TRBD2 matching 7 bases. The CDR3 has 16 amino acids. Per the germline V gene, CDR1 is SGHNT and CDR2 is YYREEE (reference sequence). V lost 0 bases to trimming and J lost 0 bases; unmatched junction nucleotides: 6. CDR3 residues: CASSLGLRGSSYEQYF. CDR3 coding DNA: TGTGCCAGCAGCTTGGGTCTGCGGGGGAGCTCCTACGAGCAGTACTTC.

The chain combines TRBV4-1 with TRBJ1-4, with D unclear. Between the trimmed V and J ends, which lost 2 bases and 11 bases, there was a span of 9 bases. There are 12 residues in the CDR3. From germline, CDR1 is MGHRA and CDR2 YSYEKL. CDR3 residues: CASSQYSHKLFF. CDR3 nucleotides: TGCGCCAGCAGCCAATACTCGCACAAACTGTTTTTT.

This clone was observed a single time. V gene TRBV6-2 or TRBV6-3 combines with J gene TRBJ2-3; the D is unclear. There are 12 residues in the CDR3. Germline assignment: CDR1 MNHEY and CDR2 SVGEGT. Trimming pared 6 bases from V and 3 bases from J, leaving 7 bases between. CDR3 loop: CASSLETDTQYF. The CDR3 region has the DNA TGTGCCAGCAGCCTCGAGACAGATACGCAGTATTTT.

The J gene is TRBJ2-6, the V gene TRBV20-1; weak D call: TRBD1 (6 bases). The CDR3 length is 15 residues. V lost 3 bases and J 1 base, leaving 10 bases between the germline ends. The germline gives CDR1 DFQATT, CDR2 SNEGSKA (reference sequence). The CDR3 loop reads CSASLQGSGANVLTF. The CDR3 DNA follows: TGCAGTGCTAGTCTACAGGGATCTGGGGCCAACGTCCTGACTTTC.

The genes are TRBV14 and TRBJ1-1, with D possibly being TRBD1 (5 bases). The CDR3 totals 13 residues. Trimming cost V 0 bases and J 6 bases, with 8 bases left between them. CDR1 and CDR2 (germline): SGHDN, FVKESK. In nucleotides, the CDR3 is TGTGCCAGCAGCCAAGATCGGGGGGCTGAAGCTTTCTTT. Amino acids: CASSQDRGAEAFF.

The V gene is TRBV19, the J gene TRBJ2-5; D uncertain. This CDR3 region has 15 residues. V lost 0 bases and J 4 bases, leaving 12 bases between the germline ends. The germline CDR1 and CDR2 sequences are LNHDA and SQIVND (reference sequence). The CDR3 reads CASSIDLTVRETQYF. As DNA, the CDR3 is TGTGCCAGTAGTATAGATCTAACAGTGAGAGAGACCCAGTACTTC.

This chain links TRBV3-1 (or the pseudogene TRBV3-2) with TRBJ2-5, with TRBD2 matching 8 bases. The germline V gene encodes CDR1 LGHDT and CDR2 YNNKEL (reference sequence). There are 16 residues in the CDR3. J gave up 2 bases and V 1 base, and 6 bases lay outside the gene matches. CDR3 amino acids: CASSQGSGLGQETQYF. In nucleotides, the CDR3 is TGTGCCAGCAGCCAAGGTTCGGGACTAGGGCAAGAGACCCAGTACTTC.

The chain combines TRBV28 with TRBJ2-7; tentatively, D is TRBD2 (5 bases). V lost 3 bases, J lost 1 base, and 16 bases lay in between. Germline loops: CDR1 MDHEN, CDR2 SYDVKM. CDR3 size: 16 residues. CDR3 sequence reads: CASSLILGAGSYEQYF. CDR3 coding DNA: TGTGCCAGCAGTTTGATCCTCGGCGCGGGTTCCTACGAGCAGTACTTC.

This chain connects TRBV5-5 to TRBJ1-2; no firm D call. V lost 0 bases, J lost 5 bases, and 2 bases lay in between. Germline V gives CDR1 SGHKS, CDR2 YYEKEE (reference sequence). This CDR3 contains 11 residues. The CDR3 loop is CASSLAYGYTF. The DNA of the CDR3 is TGTGCCAGCAGCTTGGCTTATGGCTACACCTTC.

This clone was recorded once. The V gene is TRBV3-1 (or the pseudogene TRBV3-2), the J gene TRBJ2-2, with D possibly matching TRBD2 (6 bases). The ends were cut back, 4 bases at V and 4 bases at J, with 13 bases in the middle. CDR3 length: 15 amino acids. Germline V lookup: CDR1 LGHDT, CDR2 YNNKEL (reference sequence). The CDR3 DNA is TGTGCCAGCAGCCTTGGGAGGCCAGCCACCGGGGAGCTGTTTTTT. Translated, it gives CASSLGRPATGELFF.

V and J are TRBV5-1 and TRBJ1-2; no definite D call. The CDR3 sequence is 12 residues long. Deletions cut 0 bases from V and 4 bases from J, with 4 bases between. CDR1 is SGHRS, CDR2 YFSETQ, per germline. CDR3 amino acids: CASSLDGYGYTF. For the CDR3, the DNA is TGCGCCAGCAGCTTGGACGGCTATGGCTACACCTTC.

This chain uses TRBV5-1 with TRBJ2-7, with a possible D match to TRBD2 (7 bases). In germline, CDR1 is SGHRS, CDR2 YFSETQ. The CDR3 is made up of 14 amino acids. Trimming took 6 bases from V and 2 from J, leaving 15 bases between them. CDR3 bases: TGCGCCAGCAAGCTGAGGGGGGGCACCTACGAGCAGTACTTC. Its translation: CASKLRGGTYEQYF.

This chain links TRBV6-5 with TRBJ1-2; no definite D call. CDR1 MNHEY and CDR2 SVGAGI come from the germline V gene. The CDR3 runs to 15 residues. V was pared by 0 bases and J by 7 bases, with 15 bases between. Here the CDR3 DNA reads TGTGCCAGCAGTTACTCGCGTTCGGCTCGGAGTGGCTACACCTTC. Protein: CASSYSRSARSGYTF.

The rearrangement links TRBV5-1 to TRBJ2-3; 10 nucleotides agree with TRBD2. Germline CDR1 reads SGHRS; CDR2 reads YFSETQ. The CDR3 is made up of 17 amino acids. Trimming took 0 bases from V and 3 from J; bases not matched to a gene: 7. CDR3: CASSLGGTSDNTDTQYF. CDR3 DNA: TGCGCCAGCAGCTTGGGAGGGACTAGCGACAATACAGATACGCAGTATTTT.

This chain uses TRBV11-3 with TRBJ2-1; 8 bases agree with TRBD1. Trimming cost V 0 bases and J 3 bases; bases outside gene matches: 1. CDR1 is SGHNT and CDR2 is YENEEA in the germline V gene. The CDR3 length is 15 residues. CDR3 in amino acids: CASSLDTGGYNEQFF. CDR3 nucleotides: TGTGCCAGCAGCTTAGATACAGGGGGCTACAATGAGCAGTTCTTC.

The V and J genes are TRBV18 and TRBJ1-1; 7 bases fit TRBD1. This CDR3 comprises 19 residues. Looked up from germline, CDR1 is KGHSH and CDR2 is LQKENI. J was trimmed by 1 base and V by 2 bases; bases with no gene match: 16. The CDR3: CASSPFLLQGLRGNTEAFF. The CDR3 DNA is TGTGCCAGCTCACCATTTTTACTACAGGGGCTCCGTGGGAACACTGAAGCTTTCTTT.